This T cell receptor beta chain was identified during a study of T cells in Graves' hyperthyroidism and ophthalmopathy. The TCR beta CDR3 regions underwent amplification using RNA transcripts as the source. The HTBI set primed first-round TCR CDR3 RT-PCR. TCRdb used MiXCR to reprocess the multiplex PCR reads, holding one entry per CDR3 protein. The sample includes roughly 380,000 distinct CDR3 sequences, approximately 15% of them seen just once. Germline loops: CDR1 SNHLY, CDR2 FYNNEI. The CDR3 loop spans 12 amino acids. This clonotype was found many times. Its antigen is undetermined. At one end the junction does not follow the germline gene, possibly because of a read error. Notes on the study in general: A model built on 13 V-J features separated ophthalmopathy from stable hyperthyroidism.

The chain recombines TRBV2 with TRBJ2-5; 7 bases are a match to TRBD1. The sample consisted of blood. The clonotype was recovered from a woman aged 55-75 years with Graves' hyperthyroidism. CDR3 DNA: TGTGCCAGCAGTGCGGGGACAGAGGCCCAGTACTTC. Translated, it gives CASSAGTEAQYF. The whole variable domain, filled in from reference TRBV2 and TRBJ2-5, reads EPEVTQTPSHQVTQMGQEVILRCVPISNHLYFYWYRQILGQKVEFLVSFYNNEISEKSEIFDDQFSVERPDGSNFTLKIRSTKLEDSAMYFCASSAGTEAQYFGPGTRLLVL.